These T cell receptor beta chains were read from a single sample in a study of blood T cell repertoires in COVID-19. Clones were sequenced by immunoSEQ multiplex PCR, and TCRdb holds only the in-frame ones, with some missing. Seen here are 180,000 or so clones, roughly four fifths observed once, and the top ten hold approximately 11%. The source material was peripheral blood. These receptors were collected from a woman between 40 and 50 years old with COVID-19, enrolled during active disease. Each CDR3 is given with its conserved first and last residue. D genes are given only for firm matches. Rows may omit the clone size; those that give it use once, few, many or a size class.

cdr3_aa: CASSIGTANTEAFF
cdr3_nt: TGTGCCAGTAGTATAGGGACAGCGAACACTGAAGCTTTCTTT
v_call: TRBV19
j_call: TRBJ1-1
clone_size: NA
d_call: NA

cdr3_aa: CASSVEPQISYEQYF
cdr3_nt: TGTGCCAGCAGCGTAGAGCCACAGATAAGCTACGAGCAGTACTTC
v_call: TRBV9
j_call: TRBJ2-7
clone_size: NA
d_call: NA

cdr3_aa: CASRLTRDRGRDTEAFF
cdr3_nt: TGTGCCAGTAGACTTACCCGGGACAGGGGTCGGGACACTGAAGCTTTCTTT
v_call: TRBV19
j_call: TRBJ1-1
clone_size: NA
d_call: TRBD1

cdr3_aa: CASSPPQIRETQYF
cdr3_nt: TGTGCCAGCTCACCACCCCAGATACGAGAGACCCAGTACTTC
v_call: TRBV18
j_call: TRBJ2-5
clone_size: NA
d_call: NA

cdr3_aa: CASSLIGGASSGNTIYF
cdr3_nt: TGTGCCAGCAGCTTAATCGGGGGTGCAAGCTCTGGAAACACCATATATTTT
v_call: TRBV7-8
j_call: TRBJ1-3
clone_size: NA
d_call: NA

cdr3_aa: CASGSVFSDTQYF
cdr3_nt: TGTGCTAGTGGGTCCGTCTTTTCAGATACGCAGTATTTT
v_call: TRBV12-5
j_call: TRBJ2-3
clone_size: NA
d_call: NA

cdr3_aa: CAWSVAATYEQYF
cdr3_nt: TGTGCCTGGAGTGTAGCGGCAACCTACGAGCAGTACTTC
v_call: TRBV30
j_call: TRBJ2-7
clone_size: NA
d_call: NA

cdr3_aa: CASSYDRGWANEKLFF
cdr3_nt: TGTGCCAGCAGTTACGACAGGGGTTGGGCTAATGAAAAACTGTTTTTT
v_call: TRBV6-5
j_call: TRBJ1-4
clone_size: NA
d_call: TRBD1

cdr3_aa: CASSLGHSGNTIYF
cdr3_nt: TGTGCCAGCAGCTTGGGACACTCTGGAAACACCATATATTTT
v_call: TRBV5-8
j_call: TRBJ1-3
clone_size: NA
d_call: NA

cdr3_aa: CASSLYFTGELFF
cdr3_nt: TGTGCCAGCAGTTTATACTTCACCGGGGAGCTGTTTTTT
v_call: TRBV28
j_call: TRBJ2-2
clone_size: NA
d_call: NA

cdr3_aa: CASRSQGLGADTQYF
cdr3_nt: TGTGCCAGCAGGTCCCAGGGGCTGGGGGCAGATACGCAGTATTTT
v_call: TRBV2
j_call: TRBJ2-3
clone_size: NA
d_call: NA

cdr3_aa: CAWSVGAGRNEQYF
cdr3_nt: TGTGCCTGGAGTGTTGGTGCAGGGAGGAACGAGCAGTACTTC
v_call: TRBV30
j_call: TRBJ2-7
clone_size: NA
d_call: NA

cdr3_aa: CASSQVLRNTGELFF
cdr3_nt: TGTGCCAGCAGCCAAGTCCTTCGGAACACCGGGGAGCTGTTTTTT
v_call: TRBV3-1/TRBV3-2
j_call: TRBJ2-2
clone_size: NA
d_call: NA

cdr3_aa: CASSVDLRGGLRETQYF
cdr3_nt: TGTGCCAGCAGCGTAGATCTTCGTGGGGGACTCCGGGAGACCCAGTACTTC
v_call: TRBV9
j_call: TRBJ2-5
clone_size: NA
d_call: NA

cdr3_aa: CASSLGSVLAKNIQYF
cdr3_nt: TGTGCCAGCAGCTTAGGGTCAGTTCTAGCCAAAAACATTCAGTACTTC
v_call: TRBV7-2
j_call: TRBJ2-4
clone_size: NA
d_call: NA

cdr3_aa: CASSQGDRGGQETQYF
cdr3_nt: TGCGCCAGCAGCCAAGGGGACAGGGGGGGCCAAGAGACCCAGTACTTC
v_call: TRBV4-1
j_call: TRBJ2-5
clone_size: once
d_call: TRBD1

cdr3_aa: CASSLESGAYEQYF
cdr3_nt: TGTGCCAGCAGCTTGGAGTCAGGGGCCTACGAGCAGTACTTC
v_call: TRBV5-5
j_call: TRBJ2-7
clone_size: NA
d_call: NA

cdr3_aa: CASSLGAGGGFAATDTQYF
cdr3_nt: TGCGCCAGCAGCTTGGGGGCAGGGGGCGGTTTCGCGGCCACAGATACGCAGTATTTT
v_call: TRBV5-1
j_call: TRBJ2-3
clone_size: NA
d_call: TRBD1

cdr3_aa: CASSLDYAGSRTEAFF
cdr3_nt: TGTGCCAGCAGCTTAGACTATGCGGGATCGCGGACTGAAGCTTTCTTT
v_call: TRBV11-2
j_call: TRBJ1-1
clone_size: NA
d_call: NA

cdr3_aa: CSASMGLRETQYF
cdr3_nt: TGCAGTGCTAGTATGGGACTCCGGGAGACCCAGTACTTC
v_call: TRBV20-1
j_call: TRBJ2-5
clone_size: NA
d_call: NA

cdr3_aa: CAWSILGNQPQHF
cdr3_nt: TGTGCCTGGAGTATTTTAGGCAATCAGCCCCAGCATTTT
v_call: TRBV30
j_call: TRBJ1-5
clone_size: NA
d_call: NA

cdr3_aa: CASSLGEHGYTF
cdr3_nt: TGTGCCAGCAGCTTAGGGGAGCATGGCTACACCTTC
v_call: TRBV11-2
j_call: TRBJ1-2
clone_size: NA
d_call: NA

cdr3_aa: CAGAGTGFSPLHF
cdr3_nt: TGTGCCGGCGCCGGGACAGGGTTCTCACCCCTCCACTTT
v_call: TRBV30
j_call: TRBJ1-6
clone_size: NA
d_call: TRBD1

cdr3_aa: CASSFPDFWGAGELFF
cdr3_nt: TGTGCCAGCAGTTTCCCGGATTTTTGGGGGGCCGGGGAGCTGTTTTTT
v_call: TRBV28
j_call: TRBJ2-2
clone_size: NA
d_call: NA

cdr3_aa: CASSPKSGTATDTQYF
cdr3_nt: TGCGCCAGCAGCCCGAAATCCGGGACAGCCACAGATACGCAGTATTTT
v_call: TRBV4-1
j_call: TRBJ2-3
clone_size: NA
d_call: TRBD1

cdr3_aa: CASRGEGTLVGETQYF
cdr3_nt: TGTGCCAGCAGGGGGGAGGGGACATTGGTTGGAGAGACCCAGTACTTC
v_call: TRBV5-4
j_call: TRBJ2-5
clone_size: NA
d_call: NA

cdr3_aa: CASRSQGANTEAFF
cdr3_nt: TGTGCCAGCAGATCCCAGGGGGCGAACACTGAAGCTTTCTTT
v_call: TRBV7-9
j_call: TRBJ1-1
clone_size: once
d_call: TRBD1

cdr3_aa: CASSLGPGTQYF
cdr3_nt: TGTGCCAGCAGCCTCGGCCCGGGGACCCAGTACTTC
v_call: TRBV7-9
j_call: TRBJ2-5
clone_size: NA
d_call: NA

cdr3_aa: CASSLYWNTEAFF
cdr3_nt: TGTGCCAGCAGTCTGTACTGGAACACTGAAGCTTTCTTT
v_call: TRBV6-5
j_call: TRBJ1-1
clone_size: few
d_call: NA

cdr3_aa: CASSRQNNEQFF
cdr3_nt: TGCGCCAGCAGTAGACAGAACAATGAGCAGTTCTTC
v_call: TRBV10-1
j_call: TRBJ2-1
clone_size: NA
d_call: NA

cdr3_aa: CASSLTGYGYTF
cdr3_nt: TGTGCCAGCAGCCTCACAGGCTATGGCTACACCTTC
v_call: TRBV28
j_call: TRBJ1-2
clone_size: NA
d_call: NA